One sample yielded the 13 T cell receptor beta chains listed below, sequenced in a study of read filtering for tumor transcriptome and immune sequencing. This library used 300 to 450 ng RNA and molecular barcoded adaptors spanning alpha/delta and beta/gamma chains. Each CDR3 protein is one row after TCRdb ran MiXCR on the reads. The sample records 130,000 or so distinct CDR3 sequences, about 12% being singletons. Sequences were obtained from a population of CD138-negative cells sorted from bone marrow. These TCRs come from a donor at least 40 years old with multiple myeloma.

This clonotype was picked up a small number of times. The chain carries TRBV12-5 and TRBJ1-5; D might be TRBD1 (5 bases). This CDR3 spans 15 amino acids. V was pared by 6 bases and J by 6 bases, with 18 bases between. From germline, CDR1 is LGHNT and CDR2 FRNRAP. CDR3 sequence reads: CASGTQGLGSQPQHF. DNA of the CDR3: TGTGCTAGTGGAACCCAGGGCCTTGGCTCTCAGCCCCAGCATTTT. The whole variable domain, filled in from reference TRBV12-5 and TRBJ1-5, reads DARVTQTPRHKVTEMGQEVTMRCQPILGHNTVFWYRQTMMQGLELLAYFRNRAPLDDSGMPKDRFSAEMPDATLATLKIQPSEPRDSAVYFCASGTQGLGSQPQHFGDGTRLSIL.

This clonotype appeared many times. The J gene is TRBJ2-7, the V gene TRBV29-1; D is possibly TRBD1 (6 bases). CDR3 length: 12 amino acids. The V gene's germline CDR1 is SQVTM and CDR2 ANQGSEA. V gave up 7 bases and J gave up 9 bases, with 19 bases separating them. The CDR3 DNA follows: TGCAGCGCCCGGGACAAGTCGGGTGTGCAGTACTTC. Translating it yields CSARDKSGVQYF.

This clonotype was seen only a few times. CDR3 DNA sequence: TGTGCCAGCAGGGGATATAGCAATCAGCCCCAGCATTTT. This encodes CASRGYSNQPQHF. V gene TRBV7-2 combines with J gene TRBJ1-5; D remains ambiguous. Trimming left V 6 bases short and J 0 bases short, with 6 bases between. The CDR3 loop spans 13 amino acids. The V gene's germline CDR1 is SGHTA and CDR2 FQGNSA.

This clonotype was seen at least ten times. In DNA form, the CDR3 reads TGTGCCAGCAGCTTTTCGGGAGCTCGCAATGAGCAGTTCTTC. It is translated as CASSFSGARNEQFF. This chain uses TRBV7-2 with TRBJ2-1; D may be TRBD2 (6 bases). The CDR3 has 14 amino acids. The V gene's germline CDR1 is SGHTA and CDR2 FQGNSA. V dropped 3 bases and J dropped 6 bases, with 12 bases sitting between them.

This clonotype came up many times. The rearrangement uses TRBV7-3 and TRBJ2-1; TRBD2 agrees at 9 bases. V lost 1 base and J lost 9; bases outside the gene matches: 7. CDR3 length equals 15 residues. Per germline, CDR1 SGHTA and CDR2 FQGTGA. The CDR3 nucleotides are TGTGCCAGCAGCTTAAGGTCTAGCGGGAAGCGTGAGCAGTTCTTC. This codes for CASSLRSSGKREQFF.

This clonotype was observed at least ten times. For the CDR3, the DNA is TGCAGTGCAGGCGGGGACGCGAACACCGGGGAGCTGTTTTTT. It codes for CSAGGDANTGELFF. The chain employs TRBV20-1 and TRBJ2-2, with a weak D call TRBD2 (6 bases). This CDR3 is built from 14 residues. Germline V gene data show CDR1 as DFQATT and CDR2 as SNEGSKA (reference sequence). Trimming shortened V by 6 bases and J by 0 bases, and 11 bases separated the two germline ends.

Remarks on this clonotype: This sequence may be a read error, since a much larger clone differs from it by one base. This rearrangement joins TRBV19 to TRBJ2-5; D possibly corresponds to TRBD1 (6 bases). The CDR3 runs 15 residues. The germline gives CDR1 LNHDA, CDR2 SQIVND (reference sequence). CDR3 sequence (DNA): TGTGCCAGTAGTATAGCTCAGGGGTCAGGAGAGACCCTGTACTTC. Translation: CASSIAQGSGETLYF.

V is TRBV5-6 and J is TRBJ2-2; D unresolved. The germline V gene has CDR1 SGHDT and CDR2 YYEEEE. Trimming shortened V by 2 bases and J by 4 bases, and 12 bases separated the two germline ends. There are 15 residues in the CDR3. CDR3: CASSFRHAGTGELFF. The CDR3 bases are TGTGCCAGCAGCTTTCGACACGCCGGCACCGGGGAGCTGTTTTTT.

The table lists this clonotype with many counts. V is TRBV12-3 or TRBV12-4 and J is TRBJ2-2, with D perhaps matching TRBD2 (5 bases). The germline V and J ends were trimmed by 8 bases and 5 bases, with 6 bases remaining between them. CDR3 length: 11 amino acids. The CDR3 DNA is TGTGCCAGCGGAGGAACCGGGGAGCTGTTTTTT. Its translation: CASGGTGELFF.

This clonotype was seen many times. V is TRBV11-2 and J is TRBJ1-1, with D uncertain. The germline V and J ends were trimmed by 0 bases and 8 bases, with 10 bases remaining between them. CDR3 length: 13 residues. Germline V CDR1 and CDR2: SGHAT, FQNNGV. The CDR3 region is CASSLDRVREAFF. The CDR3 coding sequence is TGTGCCAGCAGCTTAGATAGGGTCCGGGAAGCTTTCTTT.

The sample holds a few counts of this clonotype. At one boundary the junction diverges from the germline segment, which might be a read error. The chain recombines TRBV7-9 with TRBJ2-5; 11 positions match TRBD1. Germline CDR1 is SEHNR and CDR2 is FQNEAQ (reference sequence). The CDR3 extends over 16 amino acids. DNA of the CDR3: TGTGCCAGCAGCTCCCGGACAGGGGGCCTCGCGGAGACCCTGTACTTC. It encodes CASSSRTGGLAETLYF.

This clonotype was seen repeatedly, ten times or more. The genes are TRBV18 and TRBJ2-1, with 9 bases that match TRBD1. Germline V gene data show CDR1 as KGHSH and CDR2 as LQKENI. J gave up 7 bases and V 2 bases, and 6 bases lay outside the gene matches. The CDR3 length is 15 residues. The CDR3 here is CASSPTGTGQNEQFF. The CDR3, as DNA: TGTGCCAGCTCACCAACCGGGACAGGGCAAAATGAGCAGTTCTTC.

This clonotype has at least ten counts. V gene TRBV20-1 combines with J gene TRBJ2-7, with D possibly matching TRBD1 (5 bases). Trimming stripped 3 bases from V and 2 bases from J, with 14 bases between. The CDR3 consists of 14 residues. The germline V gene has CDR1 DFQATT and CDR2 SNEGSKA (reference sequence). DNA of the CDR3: TGCAGTGCTAGGGCCAGGGTGAGGACCTACGAGCAGTACTTC. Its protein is CSARARVRTYEQYF.